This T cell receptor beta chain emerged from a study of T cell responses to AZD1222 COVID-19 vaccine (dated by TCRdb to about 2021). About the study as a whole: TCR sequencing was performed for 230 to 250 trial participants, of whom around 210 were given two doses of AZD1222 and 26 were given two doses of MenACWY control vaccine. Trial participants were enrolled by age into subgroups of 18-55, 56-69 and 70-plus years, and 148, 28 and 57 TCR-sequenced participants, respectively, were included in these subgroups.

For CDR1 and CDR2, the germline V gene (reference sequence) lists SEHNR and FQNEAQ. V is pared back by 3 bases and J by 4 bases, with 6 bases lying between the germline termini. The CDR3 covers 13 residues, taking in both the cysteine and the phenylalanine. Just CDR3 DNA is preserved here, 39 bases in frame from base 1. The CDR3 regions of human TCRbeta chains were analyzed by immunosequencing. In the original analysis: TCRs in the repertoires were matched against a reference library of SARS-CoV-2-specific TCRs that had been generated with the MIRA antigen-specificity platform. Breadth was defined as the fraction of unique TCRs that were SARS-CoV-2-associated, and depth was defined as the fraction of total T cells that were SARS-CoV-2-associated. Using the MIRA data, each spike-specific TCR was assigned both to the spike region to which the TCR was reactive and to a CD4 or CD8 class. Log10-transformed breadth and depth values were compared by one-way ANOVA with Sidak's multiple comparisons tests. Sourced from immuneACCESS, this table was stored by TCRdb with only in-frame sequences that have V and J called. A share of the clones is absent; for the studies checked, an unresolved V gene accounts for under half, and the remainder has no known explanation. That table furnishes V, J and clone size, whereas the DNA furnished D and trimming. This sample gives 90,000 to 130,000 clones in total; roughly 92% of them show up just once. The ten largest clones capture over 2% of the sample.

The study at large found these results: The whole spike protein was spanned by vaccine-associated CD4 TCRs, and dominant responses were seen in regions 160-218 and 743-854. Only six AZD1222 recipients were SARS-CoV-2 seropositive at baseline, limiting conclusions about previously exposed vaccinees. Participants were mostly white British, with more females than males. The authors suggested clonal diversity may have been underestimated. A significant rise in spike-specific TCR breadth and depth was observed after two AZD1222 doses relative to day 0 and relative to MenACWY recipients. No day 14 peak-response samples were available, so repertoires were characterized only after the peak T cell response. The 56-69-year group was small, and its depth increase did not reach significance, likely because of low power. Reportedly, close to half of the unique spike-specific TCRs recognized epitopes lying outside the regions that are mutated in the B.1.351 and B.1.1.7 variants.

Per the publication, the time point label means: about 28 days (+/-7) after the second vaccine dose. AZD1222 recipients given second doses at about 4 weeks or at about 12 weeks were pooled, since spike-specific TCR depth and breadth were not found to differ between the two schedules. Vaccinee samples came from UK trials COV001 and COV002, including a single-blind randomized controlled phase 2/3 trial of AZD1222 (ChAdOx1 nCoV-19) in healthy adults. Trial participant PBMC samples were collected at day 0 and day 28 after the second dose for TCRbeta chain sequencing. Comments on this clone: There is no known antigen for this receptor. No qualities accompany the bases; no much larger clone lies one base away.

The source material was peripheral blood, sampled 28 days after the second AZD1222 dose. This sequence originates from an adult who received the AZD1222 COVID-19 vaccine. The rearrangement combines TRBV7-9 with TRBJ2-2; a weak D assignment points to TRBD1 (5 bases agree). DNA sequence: TGTGCCAGCAGCTTTCAGGGCACCGGGGAGCTGTTTTTT. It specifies CASSFQGTGELFF.